One and the same sample provided the 23 T cell receptor beta chains below, sequenced in a study of shared clonotypes between healthy human individuals. Some clones are missing from TCRdb's copy, which holds only in-frame ones; the method was immunoSEQ multiplex PCR. The data show some 2,100,000 clones, under 97% seen once. The material sequenced was naive CD4+ T cells sorted from blood. Sample subset: CD45RA+ positively selected. These receptors were taken from a man aged 18-30 years in good health.

Remarks on this clone: Other DNA variants within this sample encode the same CDR3. The chain joins TRBV6-5 to TRBJ1-2; no reliable D call. The length of the CDR3 is 13 residues. The germline V gene has CDR1 MNHEY and CDR2 SVGAGI. V lost 6 bases to trimming and J lost 4 bases, with 12 bases between them. The chain's CDR3 is CASSRGRGYGYTF. The CDR3 DNA reads as TGTGCCAGCAGCCGTGGACGGGGCTATGGCTACACCTTC.

The chain links TRBV2 to TRBJ2-1; the match to TRBD1 covers 9 bases. CDR1 and CDR2 from the germline V gene are SNHLY and FYNNEI. Unmatched junction bases numbered 5, after V lost 5 bases and J lost 3 bases. The CDR3 runs 15 residues. The CDR3 DNA follows: TGTGCCAGCAGTCCCAAGGACAGGGGCTACAATGAGCAGTTCTTC. It specifies CASSPKDRGYNEQFF.

The J gene is TRBJ2-7, the V gene TRBV6-6, with D hard to call. Per germline, CDR1 MNHNY and CDR2 SVGAGI (reference sequence). The CDR3 is made up of 13 amino acids. V gave up 4 bases and J gave up 4 bases, with 11 bases separating them. The CDR3 region is CASSSSLRYEQYF. As DNA, the CDR3 is TGTGCCAGCAGTTCCAGTTTGCGTTACGAGCAGTACTTC.

This rearrangement joins TRBV7-2 to TRBJ2-7, with D maybe TRBD1 (5 bases). V was pared by 1 base and J by 5 bases, with 9 bases between. CDR1 and CDR2 from the germline V gene are SGHTA and FQGNSA. This CDR3 region has 13 residues. This CDR3 is CASSLVQGHEQYF. As DNA, the CDR3 is TGTGCCAGCAGCTTAGTCCAGGGCCACGAGCAGTACTTC.

V gene TRBV18 combines with J gene TRBJ2-7, with TRBD1 identical over 12 bases. Losses at the gene ends were 3 bases for V and 3 bases for J; bases not matched to a gene: 9. Germline V gene sequence: CDR1 KGHSH, CDR2 LQKENI. The CDR3 consists of 17 residues. The CDR3 sequence: CASSPTRDRGHNYEQYF. For the CDR3, the DNA is TGTGCCAGCTCACCTACAAGGGACAGGGGGCATAACTACGAGCAGTACTTC.

The chain links TRBV27 to TRBJ1-2, with a tentative D call TRBD1 (5 bases). Trimming removed 4 bases from V and 8 bases from J, with 17 bases in between. Germline CDR1 MNHEY, CDR2 SMNVEV (reference sequence). The CDR3 spans 14 residues. CDR3 sequence reads: CASSSLQERRGYTF. The CDR3 DNA reads as TGTGCCAGCAGTTCTTTACAGGAACGCCGCGGCTACACCTTC.

The J gene is TRBJ1-5, the V gene TRBV28; the D is unclear. The V end was cut by 7 bases, the J end by 3 bases, with 16 bases between. This CDR3 spans 15 amino acids. Germline loops: CDR1 MDHEN, CDR2 SYDVKM. The CDR3 sequence is CASTRTGPSNQPQHF. For the CDR3, the DNA is TGTGCCAGCACCAGGACTGGGCCCTCCAATCAGCCCCAGCATTTT.

This chain links TRBV28 with TRBJ2-7, with TRBD2 matching 9 bases. Germline V gene lookup returns CDR1 MDHEN and CDR2 SYDVKM. The junction had 6 bases not matched to a gene; V was cut back by 7 bases and J by 2 bases. This CDR3 is 14 amino acids long. CDR3: CASKETSGPYEQYF. The CDR3, as DNA: TGTGCCAGCAAGGAGACTAGCGGACCCTACGAGCAGTACTTC.

The CDR3 sequence is CASRLDTVAVYEQYF. The CDR3 DNA follows: TGTGCCAGCAGACTGGACACAGTAGCGGTCTACGAGCAGTACTTC. The rearrangement joins TRBV6-5 to TRBJ2-7, with D maybe TRBD2 (6 bases). Trimming left V 6 bases short and J 3 bases short, with 18 bases between. CDR1 MNHEY and CDR2 SVGAGI come from the germline V gene. The CDR3 is 15 amino acids.

The chain links TRBV9 to TRBJ2-2; no firm D call. V dropped 5 bases and J dropped 1 base, with 6 bases sitting between them. Germline CDR1 reads SGDLS; CDR2 reads YYNGEE. CDR3 size: 13 residues. The CDR3 nucleotides read TGTGCCAGCAGGGGGTTGAACACCGGGGAGCTGTTTTTT. Protein sequence: CASRGLNTGELFF.

The chain has TRBV4-2 and TRBJ1-2, with no clear D. Germline CDR1 is LGHNA and CDR2 is YNFKEQ. CDR3 length: 16 amino acids. The V gene lost 3 bases and the J gene lost 10 bases, with 24 bases spanning the gap. CDR3 sequence reads: CASSQVRTDPLKTYTF. DNA of the CDR3: TGTGCCAGCAGCCAGGTTAGGACCGACCCCCTGAAGACCTACACCTTC.

Of note for this clone: Distinct nucleotide sequences in the sample also encode this CDR3. The genes are TRBV5-4 and TRBJ2-3, with 14 positions matching TRBD2. The CDR3 extends over 16 amino acids. Trimming took 4 bases from V and 6 from J; bases not matched to a gene: 7. Germline assignment: CDR1 SGHNT and CDR2 YYREEE (reference sequence). The CDR3 sequence is CASSPGLAGGQDTQYF. For the CDR3, the DNA is TGTGCCAGCAGCCCCGGACTAGCGGGGGGACAGGATACGCAGTATTTT. Full variable domain (missing parts from reference TRBV5-4 and TRBJ2-3): ETGVTQSPTHLIKTRGQQVTLRCSSQSGHNTVSWYQQALGQGPQFIFQYYREEENGRGNFPPRFSGLQFPNYSSELNVNALELDDSALYLCASSPGLAGGQDTQYFGPGTRLTVL.

This rearrangement joins TRBV7-3 to TRBJ2-2; D is uncertain. The CDR3 is made up of 13 amino acids. CDR1 is SGHTA, CDR2 FQGTGA, per germline. Trimming left V 6 bases short and J 4 bases short, with 9 bases between. The CDR3 sequence: CASRRRTTGELFF. The CDR3 nucleotides are TGTGCCAGCAGACGACGAACCACCGGGGAGCTGTTTTTT.

J is TRBJ1-6 and V is TRBV29-1; D unresolved. The CDR3 loop spans 13 amino acids. Germline V CDR1 and CDR2: SQVTM, ANQGSEA. Trimming shortened V by 4 bases and J by 9 bases, and 13 bases separated the two germline ends. DNA for the CDR3: TGCAGCGTTGTCGAGGGTCTTGGTTCACCCCTCCACTTT. Translating it yields CSVVEGLGSPLHF.

The gene calls are TRBV5-1 and TRBJ2-1, with TRBD1 as a possible D gene (5 bases). The CDR3 loop spans 13 amino acids. Per the germline V gene, CDR1 is SGHRS and CDR2 is YFSETQ. The ends were cut back, 3 bases at V and 3 bases at J, with 7 bases in the middle. CDR3: CASSSDNYNEQFF. CDR3 in DNA: TGCGCCAGCAGCTCGGACAACTACAATGAGCAGTTCTTC.

This rearrangement joins TRBV9 to TRBJ1-2, with D unclear. Trimming left V 4 bases short and J 3 bases short, with 19 bases between. The CDR3 is made up of 16 amino acids. CDR1 and CDR2 from the germline V gene are SGDLS and YYNGEE. CDR3: CASSLQIRRGDYGYTF. Written as DNA, the CDR3 is TGTGCCAGCAGCCTTCAAATCCGCCGGGGTGACTATGGCTACACCTTC.

The chain joins TRBV29-1 to TRBJ2-3; 7 bases are a match to TRBD2. CDR1 SQVTM and CDR2 ANQGSEA come from the germline V gene. The CDR3 totals 14 residues. J gave up 0 bases and V 8 bases, and 8 bases lay outside the gene matches. CDR3 loop: CSTLGEGSTDTQYF. CDR3 in DNA: TGCAGCACACTGGGGGAGGGGAGCACAGATACGCAGTATTTT.

This sequence joins TRBV30 and TRBJ2-2, with D unclear. The CDR3 sequence is 13 residues long. V lost 5 bases to trimming and J lost 4 bases, with 11 bases between them. Germline CDR1 and CDR2: GTSNPN and SVGIG (reference sequence). The CDR3 is CAWGRTVTGELFF. The CDR3 DNA reads as TGTGCCTGGGGGCGGACCGTCACCGGGGAGCTGTTTTTT.

The chain couples TRBV27 to TRBJ2-7, with D perhaps given as TRBD1 or TRBD2 (5 bases each). In germline, CDR1 is MNHEY, CDR2 SMNVEV (reference sequence). V lost 4 bases and J lost 6, with 16 bases in between. The CDR3 length is 14 residues. CDR3 amino acids: CASSSGAAFPEQYF. The CDR3 DNA reads TGTGCCAGCAGTTCCGGGGCTGCATTTCCCGAGCAGTACTTC.

V usage is TRBV7-2 and J usage is TRBJ1-6; D remains ambiguous. The V and J ends lost 0 bases and 10 bases respectively, with 13 bases between them. The CDR3 has 15 residues. CDR1 and CDR2 (germline): SGHTA, FQGNSA. In DNA, the CDR3 is TGTGCCAGCAGCTTAGCGCTTCCCAAGGTCTCACCCCTCCACTTT. This translates into CASSLALPKVSPLHF.

The V gene is TRBV25-1, the J gene TRBJ2-2, with a weak D call TRBD1 (6 bases). The CDR3 runs 13 residues. The ends were cut back, 7 bases at V and 1 base at J, with 7 bases in the middle. Germline loops: CDR1 MGHDK, CDR2 SYGVNS. The CDR3 DNA reads TGTGCCAGCACCAGGGGGAACACCGGGGAGCTGTTTTTT. As protein: CASTRGNTGELFF.

The rearrangement joins TRBV2 to TRBJ2-7, with 8 bases matching TRBD2. CDR3 size: 15 residues. CDR1 and CDR2 from the germline V gene are SNHLY and FYNNEI. The ends lost 5 bases at V and 0 bases at J; junction bases unmatched: 6. CDR3 loop: CASSPGGGPSYEQYF. The CDR3 DNA follows: TGTGCCAGCAGTCCCGGGGGGGGACCCTCCTACGAGCAGTACTTC.

The chain is built from TRBV2 and TRBJ1-1; no clear D gene. Germline values: CDR1 SNHLY, CDR2 FYNNEI. V dropped 6 bases and J dropped 11 bases, with 19 bases sitting between them. This CDR3 spans 13 amino acids. CDR3 bases: TGTGCCAGCAGCTTGGACGGGGTAAGTGCGGCTTTCTTT. Translating gives CASSLDGVSAAFF.